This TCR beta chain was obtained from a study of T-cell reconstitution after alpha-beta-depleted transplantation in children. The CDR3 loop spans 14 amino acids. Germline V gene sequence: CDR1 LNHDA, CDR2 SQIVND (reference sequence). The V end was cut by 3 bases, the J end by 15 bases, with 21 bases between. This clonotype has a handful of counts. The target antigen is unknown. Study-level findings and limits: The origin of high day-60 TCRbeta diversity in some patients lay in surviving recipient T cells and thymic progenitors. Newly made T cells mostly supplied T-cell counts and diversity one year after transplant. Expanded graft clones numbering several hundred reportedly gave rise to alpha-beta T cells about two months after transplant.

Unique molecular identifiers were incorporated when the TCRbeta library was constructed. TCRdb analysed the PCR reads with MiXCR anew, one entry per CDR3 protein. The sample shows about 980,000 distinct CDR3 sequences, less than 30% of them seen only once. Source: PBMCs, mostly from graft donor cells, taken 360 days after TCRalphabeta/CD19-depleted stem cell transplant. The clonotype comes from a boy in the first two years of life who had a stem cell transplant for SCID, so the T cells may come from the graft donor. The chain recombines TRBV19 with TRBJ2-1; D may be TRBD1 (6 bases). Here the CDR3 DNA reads TGTGCCAGTAGTATTTTAAGGACAGACAAAGATGTGTTCTTC. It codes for CASSILRTDKDVFF.